The source of this TCR beta chain is a study of blood T cell repertoires in COVID-19. Turning to the study itself: Collection of acute and convalescent COVID-19 samples took place in the United States, Italy and Spain.

Source study methods: Amplification from reference gene primers served as the basis for estimated nucleated cell counts. Measured with immunoSEQ multiplex PCR; TCRdb has only the in-frame clones, and not every one. V and J calls and clone size follow that table, whereas D and trimming were derived from the DNA. The table lists around 150,000 clones, 75% to 90% of them singletons, with around 4% in the top ten. CDR1 and CDR2 from the germline V gene are SGDLS and YYNGEE. CDR3 length equals 18 residues. After removal of 4 bases from V and 3 bases from J, the junction contained 12 bases not matched to a gene.

Sequenced input: peripheral blood. The source is an older woman with active or convalescent COVID-19. J is TRBJ2-3 and V is TRBV9; 12 bases fit TRBD2. The chain's CDR3 is CASSLTWTSGVGTDTQYF. In nucleotides, the CDR3 is TGTGCCAGCAGCCTAACGTGGACTAGCGGGGTTGGAACAGATACGCAGTATTTT.